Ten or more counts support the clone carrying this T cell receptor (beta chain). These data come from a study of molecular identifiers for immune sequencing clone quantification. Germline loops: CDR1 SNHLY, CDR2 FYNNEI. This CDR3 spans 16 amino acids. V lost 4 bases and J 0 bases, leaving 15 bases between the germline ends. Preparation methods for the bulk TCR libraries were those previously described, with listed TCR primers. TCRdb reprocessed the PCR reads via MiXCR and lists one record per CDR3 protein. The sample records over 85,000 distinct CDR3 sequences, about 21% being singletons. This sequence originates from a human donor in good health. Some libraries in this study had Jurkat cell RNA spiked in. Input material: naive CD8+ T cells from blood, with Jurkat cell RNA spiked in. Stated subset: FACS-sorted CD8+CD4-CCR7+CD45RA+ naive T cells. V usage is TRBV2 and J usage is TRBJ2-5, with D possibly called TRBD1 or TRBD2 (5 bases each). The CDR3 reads CASSAVTGADQETQYF. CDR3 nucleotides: TGTGCCAGCAGTGCGGTCACCGGGGCAGACCAAGAGACCCAGTACTTC.